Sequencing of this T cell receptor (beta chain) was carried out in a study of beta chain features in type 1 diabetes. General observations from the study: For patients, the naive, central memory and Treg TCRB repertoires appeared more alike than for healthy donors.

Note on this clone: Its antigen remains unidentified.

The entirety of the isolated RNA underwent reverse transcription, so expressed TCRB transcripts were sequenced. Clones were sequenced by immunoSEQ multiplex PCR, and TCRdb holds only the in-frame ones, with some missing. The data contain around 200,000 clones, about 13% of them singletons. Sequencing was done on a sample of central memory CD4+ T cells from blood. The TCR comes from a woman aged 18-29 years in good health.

The CDR3 region has the DNA TGTGCCAGCAGCCTGGGAGTCTACGAGCAGTACTTC. Translation gives CASSLGVYEQYF. V usage is TRBV5-4 and J usage is TRBJ2-7, with a tentative D call TRBD2 (5 bases). The CDR3 is 12 amino acids. Germline CDR1 is SGHNT and CDR2 is YYREEE (reference sequence). V was pared by 4 bases and J by 3 bases, with 8 bases between.